These T cell receptor beta chains were read from a single sample in a study of beta chain features in type 1 diabetes. The data were produced by immunoSEQ multiplex PCR, yet TCRdb's version contains in-frame clones alone and is incomplete. Altogether 300,000 or so clones are present, roughly 8% being singletons, with the ten largest covering around 0.44%. The sample consisted of central memory CD4+ T cells from blood. The receptor source for this set is a woman aged 18 to 35 in good health. Both conserved end residues are part of each CDR3. The D gene is left open where the match is weak. Size values are once, few and many counts, or a class for expanded clones, and some rows have none.

V gene: TRBV5-4
J gene: TRBJ2-1
D gene: -
clone size: medium-sized
CDR3 protein: CASSGGLSKEQFF
CDR3 DNA: TGTGCCAGCAGCGGTGGACTGAGTAAAGAGCAGTTCTTC

V gene: TRBV10-3
J gene: TRBJ2-5
D gene: -
clone size: -
CDR3 protein: CAISSPTDSQETQYF
CDR3 DNA: TGTGCCATCAGTTCTCCTACGGACAGCCAAGAGACCCAGTACTTC

V gene: TRBV5-1
J gene: TRBJ2-5
D gene: -
clone size: few
CDR3 protein: CASSLALTSVQETQYF
CDR3 DNA: TGCGCCAGCAGCTTGGCACTCACCTCCGTTCAAGAGACCCAGTACTTC

V gene: TRBV18
J gene: TRBJ2-2
D gene: -
clone size: -
CDR3 protein: CASSPTTIGELFF
CDR3 DNA: TGTGCCAGCTCACCAACGACCATAGGGGAGCTGTTTTTT

V gene: TRBV18
J gene: TRBJ2-1
D gene: -
clone size: few
CDR3 protein: CASSRERTYNEQFF
CDR3 DNA: TGTGCCAGCTCACGGGAGAGAACCTACAATGAGCAGTTCTTC

V gene: TRBV18
J gene: TRBJ2-5
D gene: -
clone size: many
CDR3 protein: CASSLTSSYQETQYF
CDR3 DNA: TGTGCCAGCTCACTAACTAGCAGTTACCAAGAGACCCAGTACTTC

V gene: TRBV5-1
J gene: TRBJ2-7
D gene: TRBD2
clone size: -
CDR3 protein: CASSLTAGALYEQYF
CDR3 DNA: TGCGCCAGCAGCTTGACAGCGGGAGCGCTCTACGAGCAGTACTTC

V gene: TRBV5-1
J gene: TRBJ2-7
D gene: TRBD2
clone size: -
CDR3 protein: CASMASGNSYEQYF
CDR3 DNA: TGCGCCAGCATGGCTAGCGGAAACTCCTACGAGCAGTACTTC

V gene: TRBV11-3
J gene: TRBJ2-1
D gene: TRBD1
clone size: -
CDR3 protein: CASSLDQGGTGVANEQFF
CDR3 DNA: TGTGCCAGCAGCTTAGATCAGGGTGGGACAGGGGTTGCCAATGAGCAGTTCTTC

V gene: TRBV5-1
J gene: TRBJ2-3
D gene: -
clone size: few
CDR3 protein: CASSIGGIGGDTQYF
CDR3 DNA: TGCGCCAGCAGCATAGGGGGTATTGGAGGAGATACGCAGTATTTT

V gene: TRBV4-2
J gene: TRBJ1-4
D gene: -
clone size: few
CDR3 protein: CASSQEPENEKLFF
CDR3 DNA: TGTGCCAGCAGCCAAGAGCCGGAGAATGAAAAACTGTTTTTT

V gene: TRBV20-1
J gene: TRBJ2-7
D gene: -
clone size: -
CDR3 protein: CSASNEEQYF
CDR3 DNA: TGCAGTGCTAGTAACGAAGAGCAGTACTTC

V gene: TRBV27
J gene: TRBJ2-5
D gene: -
clone size: few
CDR3 protein: CASCKDVGQQETQYF
CDR3 DNA: TGTGCCAGTTGCAAGGACGTTGGACAGCAAGAGACCCAGTACTTC

V gene: TRBV28
J gene: TRBJ2-7
D gene: -
clone size: few
CDR3 protein: CASSTRFEQYF
CDR3 DNA: TGTGCCAGCAGCACCAGGTTCGAGCAGTACTTC

V gene: TRBV18
J gene: TRBJ1-1
D gene: TRBD1
clone size: many
CDR3 protein: CASSPGTGRTEAFF
CDR3 DNA: TGTGCCAGCTCACCAGGGACAGGCAGGACTGAAGCTTTCTTT

V gene: TRBV5-1
J gene: TRBJ1-4
D gene: TRBD1
clone size: few
CDR3 protein: CASSRDRDYEKLFF
CDR3 DNA: TGCGCCAGCAGCCGGGACAGGGATTATGAAAAACTGTTTTTT

V gene: TRBV7-6
J gene: TRBJ2-2
D gene: TRBD2
clone size: -
CDR3 protein: CASSLGSSGRSHTGELFF
CDR3 DNA: TGTGCCAGCAGCTTAGGGTCTAGCGGGAGGTCCCACACCGGGGAGCTGTTTTTT

V gene: TRBV6-1
J gene: TRBJ2-7
D gene: -
clone size: many
CDR3 protein: CASSARRTTAYEQYF
CDR3 DNA: TGTGCCAGCAGCGCCCGGAGGACGACAGCCTACGAGCAGTACTTC

V gene: TRBV5-1
J gene: TRBJ2-1
D gene: -
clone size: many
CDR3 protein: CASRTHAGTDYNEQFF
CDR3 DNA: TGCGCCAGCAGAACCCATGCGGGAACGGATTACAATGAGCAGTTCTTC

V gene: TRBV6-5
J gene: TRBJ2-7
D gene: TRBD2
clone size: -
CDR3 protein: CASRAGTSAYEQYF
CDR3 DNA: TGTGCCAGCAGGGCCGGGACTAGCGCTTACGAGCAGTACTTC

V gene: TRBV23-1
J gene: TRBJ1-4
D gene: TRBD1
clone size: many
CDR3 protein: CASSQSWEMDRGFGKLFF
CDR3 DNA: TGCGCCAGCAGTCAATCGTGGGAAATGGACAGGGGTTTTGGGAAACTGTTTTTT

V gene: TRBV20-1
J gene: TRBJ2-1
D gene: -
clone size: -
CDR3 protein: CSATRDFVF
CDR3 DNA: TGCAGTGCTACCAGGGACTTTGTCTTC

V gene: TRBV7-9
J gene: TRBJ1-1
D gene: -
clone size: -
CDR3 protein: CASSPQGSLISEAFF
CDR3 DNA: TGTGCCAGCAGCCCTCAGGGTTCTCTTATTTCTGAAGCTTTCTTT

V gene: TRBV28
J gene: TRBJ2-3
D gene: -
clone size: -
CDR3 protein: CASAPSTDTQYF
CDR3 DNA: TGTGCCAGCGCTCCTAGCACAGATACGCAGTATTTT

V gene: TRBV18
J gene: TRBJ2-7
D gene: TRBD2
clone size: -
CDR3 protein: CASSPGVAGYYEQYF
CDR3 DNA: TGTGCCAGCTCACCAGGGGTAGCGGGATATTACGAGCAGTACTTC

V gene: TRBV5-1
J gene: TRBJ2-7
D gene: -
clone size: -
CDR3 protein: CASSRGEGTHEQYF
CDR3 DNA: TGCGCCAGCAGCCGCGGCGAGGGGACCCACGAGCAGTACTTC

V gene: TRBV18
J gene: TRBJ2-7
D gene: TRBD2
clone size: many
CDR3 protein: CASSTGLAYHSYEQYF
CDR3 DNA: TGTGCCAGCTCGACGGGACTAGCTTATCACTCCTACGAGCAGTACTTC

V gene: TRBV18
J gene: TRBJ2-5
D gene: -
clone size: few
CDR3 protein: CASSPPLRDKETQYF
CDR3 DNA: TGTGCCAGCTCACCACCTCTGAGAGATAAAGAGACCCAGTACTTC

V gene: TRBV7-2
J gene: TRBJ2-3
D gene: -
clone size: many
CDR3 protein: CASRSNTDTQYF
CDR3 DNA: TGTGCCAGCAGATCGAACACAGATACGCAGTATTTT

V gene: TRBV4-2
J gene: TRBJ2-6
D gene: -
clone size: -
CDR3 protein: CASSHRGGSGANVLTF
CDR3 DNA: TGTGCCAGCAGTCACAGGGGGGGTTCTGGGGCCAACGTCCTGACTTTC

V gene: TRBV4-3
J gene: TRBJ2-5
D gene: -
clone size: few
CDR3 protein: CASSHGLLQETQYF
CDR3 DNA: TGCGCCAGCAGCCACGGACTGTTGCAAGAGACCCAGTACTTC

V gene: TRBV15
J gene: TRBJ2-7
D gene: TRBD1
clone size: -
CDR3 protein: CATSRPGQRYEQYF
CDR3 DNA: TGTGCCACCAGCAGACCGGGACAGCGCTACGAGCAGTACTTC

V gene: TRBV25-1
J gene: TRBJ2-5
D gene: TRBD1
clone size: few
CDR3 protein: CASSDWTGLETQYF
CDR3 DNA: TGTGCCAGCAGTGACTGGACAGGGTTGGAGACCCAGTACTTC

V gene: TRBV7-9
J gene: TRBJ2-3
D gene: TRBD2
clone size: few
CDR3 protein: CASSLSSGRTDTQYF
CDR3 DNA: TGTGCCAGCAGCTTATCTAGCGGGAGAACAGATACGCAGTATTTT

V gene: TRBV7-2
J gene: TRBJ2-4
D gene: -
clone size: -
CDR3 protein: CASSQTINIQYF
CDR3 DNA: TGTGCCAGCAGCCAGACTATAAACATTCAGTACTTC

V gene: TRBV7-2
J gene: TRBJ2-2
D gene: TRBD1
clone size: -
CDR3 protein: CATGTGNTGELFF
CDR3 DNA: TGTGCCACGGGGACAGGGAACACCGGGGAGCTGTTTTTT

V gene: TRBV19
J gene: TRBJ2-3
D gene: -
clone size: few
CDR3 protein: CASRGLATDTQYF
CDR3 DNA: TGTGCCAGTCGGGGACTCGCCACAGATACGCAGTATTTT

V gene: TRBV5-4
J gene: TRBJ2-7
D gene: TRBD1
clone size: -
CDR3 protein: CASSTSPGTGDEQYF
CDR3 DNA: TGTGCCAGCAGCACGAGTCCCGGGACAGGGGACGAGCAGTACTTC

V gene: TRBV28
J gene: TRBJ2-4
D gene: TRBD1
clone size: -
CDR3 protein: CASRSGGSGAKNIQYF
CDR3 DNA: TGTGCCAGCAGATCAGGGGGAAGTGGAGCCAAAAACATTCAGTACTTC

V gene: TRBV5-1
J gene: TRBJ2-7
D gene: TRBD1
clone size: few
CDR3 protein: CASSLETGVYEQYF
CDR3 DNA: TGCGCCAGCAGCTTGGAGACAGGGGTTTACGAGCAGTACTTC

V gene: TRBV29-1
J gene: TRBJ2-3
D gene: -
clone size: few
CDR3 protein: CSVDPSGGGGTDTQYF
CDR3 DNA: TGCAGCGTTGATCCCTCGGGTGGAGGGGGCACAGATACGCAGTATTTT

V gene: TRBV6-5
J gene: TRBJ2-1
D gene: -
clone size: -
CDR3 protein: CASVSYNEQFF
CDR3 DNA: TGTGCCAGCGTTTCGTACAATGAGCAGTTCTTC

V gene: TRBV5-1
J gene: TRBJ2-6
D gene: TRBD1
clone size: -
CDR3 protein: CASSQEGQSMANVLTF
CDR3 DNA: TGCGCCAGCAGCCAAGAGGGACAGTCTATGGCCAACGTCCTGACTTTC

V gene: TRBV19
J gene: TRBJ2-1
D gene: TRBD2
clone size: few
CDR3 protein: CASSKGLSGTVEQFF
CDR3 DNA: TGTGCCAGTTCAAAGGGGCTTAGCGGGACGGTTGAGCAGTTCTTC

V gene: TRBV19
J gene: TRBJ2-1
D gene: TRBD2
clone size: few
CDR3 protein: CASRPGLAGVGEQFF
CDR3 DNA: TGTGCCAGTAGACCGGGACTAGCGGGAGTAGGAGAGCAGTTCTTC